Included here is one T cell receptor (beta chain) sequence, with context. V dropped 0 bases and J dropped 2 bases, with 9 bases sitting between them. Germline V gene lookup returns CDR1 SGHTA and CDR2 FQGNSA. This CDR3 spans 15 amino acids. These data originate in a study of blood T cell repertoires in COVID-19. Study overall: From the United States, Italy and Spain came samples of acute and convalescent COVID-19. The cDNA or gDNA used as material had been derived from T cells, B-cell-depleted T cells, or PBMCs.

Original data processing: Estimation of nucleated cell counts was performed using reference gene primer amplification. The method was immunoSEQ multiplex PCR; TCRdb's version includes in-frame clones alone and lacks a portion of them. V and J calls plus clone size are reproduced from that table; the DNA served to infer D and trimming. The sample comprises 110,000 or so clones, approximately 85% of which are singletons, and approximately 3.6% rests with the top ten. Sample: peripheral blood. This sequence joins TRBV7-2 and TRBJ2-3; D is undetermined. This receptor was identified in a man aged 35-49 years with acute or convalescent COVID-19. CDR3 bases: TGTGCCAGCAGCTTAGCCATAACTAACACAGATACGCAGTATTTT. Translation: CASSLAITNTDTQYF.